This T cell receptor beta chain was captured in a study of blood T cell repertoires in COVID-19. Across the whole study: COVID-19 samples collected from the United States, Italy and Spain covered acute and convalescent phases. T cells, B-cell-depleted T cells, or PBMCs provided the cDNA or gDNA that served as material.

About this clone itself: Other nucleotide sequences in the sample specify the same CDR3.

The CDR3 is 15 amino acids. Trimming removed 2 bases at V and 0 bases at J, with 10 bases between. Per germline, CDR1 SGHAT and CDR2 FQNNGV. In the authors' workflow: How many nucleated cells were present was estimated from reference gene primer amplification. Sequenced by immunoSEQ multiplex PCR; TCRdb stores in-frame clones only, minus some. V, J and clone size are those of that table, while D and trimming were read from the DNA. This table has about 150,000 clones, roughly nine tenths appearing once. This receptor was obtained from a woman aged 70-85 years with acute or convalescent COVID-19. The sample consisted of peripheral blood. The chain has TRBV11-2 and TRBJ1-1; no reliable D call. The CDR3 reads CASSLRTGMNTEAFF. The CDR3 DNA is TGTGCCAGCAGCTTAAGGACGGGGATGAACACTGAAGCTTTCTTT. Drawing the rest from reference TRBV11-2 and TRBJ1-1, the complete variable domain is EAGVAQSPRYKIIEKRQSVAFWCNPISGHATLYWYQQILGQGPKLLIQFQNNGVVDDSQLPKDRFSAERLKGVDSTLKIQPAKLEDSAVYLCASSLRTGMNTEAFFGQGTRLTVV.